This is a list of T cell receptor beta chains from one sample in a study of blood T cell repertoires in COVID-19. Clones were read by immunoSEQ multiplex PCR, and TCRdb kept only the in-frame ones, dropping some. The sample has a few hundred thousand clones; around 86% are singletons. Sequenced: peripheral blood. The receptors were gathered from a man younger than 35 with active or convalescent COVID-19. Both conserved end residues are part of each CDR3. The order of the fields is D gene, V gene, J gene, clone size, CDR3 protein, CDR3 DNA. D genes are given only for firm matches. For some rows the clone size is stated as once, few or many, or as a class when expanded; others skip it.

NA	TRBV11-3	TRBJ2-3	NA	CASSLEGATDTQYF	TGTGCCAGCAGTCTGGAGGGGGCAACGGATACGCAGTATTTT
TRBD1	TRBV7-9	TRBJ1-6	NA	CASSLDQGVPSPLHF	TGTGCCAGCAGCTTAGATCAGGGGGTTCCCTCACCCCTCCACTTT
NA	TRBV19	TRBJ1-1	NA	CASSIQGSMNTEAFF	TGTGCCAGTAGTATCCAGGGAAGCATGAACACTGAAGCTTTCTTT
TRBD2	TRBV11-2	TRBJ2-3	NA	CASSFSGGSTDTQYF	TGTGCCAGCAGCTTTAGCGGGGGAAGCACAGATACGCAGTATTTT
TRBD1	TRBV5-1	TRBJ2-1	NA	CASRPAGTGGNEQFF	TGCGCCAGTCGCCCGGCCGGGACAGGGGGCAATGAGCAGTTCTTC
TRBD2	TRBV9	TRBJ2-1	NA	CASSVWREGRYNEQFF	TGTGCCAGCAGCGTATGGCGGGAGGGCCGCTACAATGAGCAGTTCTTC
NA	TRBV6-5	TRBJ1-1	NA	CASSKQGDTEAFF	TGTGCCAGCAGTAAACAGGGTGACACTGAAGCTTTCTTT
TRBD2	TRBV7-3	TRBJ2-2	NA	CASSLVGTSVWTGELFF	TGTGCCAGCAGCTTAGTGGGGACTAGCGTTTGGACCGGGGAGCTGTTTTTT
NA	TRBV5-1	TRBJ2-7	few	CASSLGRGVNEQYF	TGCGCCAGCAGCTTGGGACGGGGAGTGAACGAGCAGTACTTC
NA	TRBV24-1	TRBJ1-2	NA	CATSDGRGYTF	TGTGCCACCAGTGACGGGAGAGGCTACACCTTC
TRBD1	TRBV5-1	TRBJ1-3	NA	CASSLGQGLSGNTIYF	TGCGCCAGCAGCTTGGGACAGGGCCTTTCTGGAAACACCATATATTTT
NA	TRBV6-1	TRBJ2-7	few	CASSDRALSYEQYF	TGTGCCAGCAGTGACAGGGCCCTCTCCTACGAGCAGTACTTC
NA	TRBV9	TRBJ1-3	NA	CASSVDRTPSGNTIYF	TGTGCCAGCAGCGTCGACAGAACCCCCTCTGGAAACACCATATATTTT
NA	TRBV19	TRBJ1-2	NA	CASSIFLSGTQNYGYTF	TGTGCCAGTAGTATCTTTCTGTCCGGGACACAGAACTATGGCTACACCTTC
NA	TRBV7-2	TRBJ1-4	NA	CASSLTAGRGDEKLFF	TGTGCCAGCAGCTTAACGGCGGGCAGGGGTGATGAAAAATTGTTTTTT
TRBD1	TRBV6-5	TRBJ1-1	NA	CASSLQGADTEAFF	TGTGCCAGCAGTTTGCAGGGGGCGGACACTGAAGCTTTCTTT
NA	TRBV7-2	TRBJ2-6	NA	CASSRASGANVLTF	TGTGCCAGCAGCCGCGCTAGTGGGGCCAACGTCCTGACTTTC
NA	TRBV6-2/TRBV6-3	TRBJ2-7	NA	CASSYTLSVAEQYF	TGTGCCAGCAGTTACACCCTCTCGGTAGCCGAGCAGTACTTC
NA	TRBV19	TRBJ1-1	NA	CASSNPLNTEAFF	TGTGCCAGTAGCAATCCCCTGAACACTGAAGCTTTCTTT
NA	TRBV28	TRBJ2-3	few	CASSAVTDTQYF	TGTGCCAGCAGTGCAGTCACAGATACGCAGTATTTT
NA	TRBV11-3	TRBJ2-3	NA	CASSLIGEQYTQYF	TGTGCCAGCAGCTTGATTGGGGAGCAATATACGCAGTATTTT
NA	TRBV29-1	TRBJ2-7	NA	CSVVARIYEQYF	TGCAGCGTTGTGGCCAGAATCTACGAGCAGTACTTC
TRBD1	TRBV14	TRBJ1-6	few	CASSQDRGQSNSPLHF	TGTGCCAGCAGCCAAGATAGGGGACAGAGTAATTCACCCCTCCACTTT
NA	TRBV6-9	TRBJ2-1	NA	CASSSFGQPKGVQFF	TGTGCCAGCAGCTCATTCGGACAGCCTAAAGGCGTGCAGTTCTTC
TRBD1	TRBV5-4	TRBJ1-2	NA	CASSLGQGAYGYTF	TGTGCCAGCAGCTTGGGGCAGGGGGCCTATGGCTACACCTTC
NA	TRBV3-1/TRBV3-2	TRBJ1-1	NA	CASSQGPGAEAFF	TGTGCCAGCAGCCAAGGACCAGGGGCAGAAGCTTTCTTT
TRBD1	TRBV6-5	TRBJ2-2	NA	CASRTGTDNTGELFF	TGTGCCAGCAGGACCGGGACAGACAACACCGGGGAGCTGTTTTTT
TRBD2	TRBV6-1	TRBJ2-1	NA	CASSEWTSGNDEQFF	TGTGCCAGCAGTGAGTGGACTAGCGGGAACGATGAGCAGTTCTTC
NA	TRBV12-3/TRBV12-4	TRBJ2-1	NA	CASSYRAHEQFF	TGTGCCAGCAGTTACAGGGCTCATGAGCAGTTCTTC
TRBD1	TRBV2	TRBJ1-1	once	CASRGGPRSIAFF	TGTGCCAGCCGAGGGGGCCCGAGATCCATAGCTTTCTTT
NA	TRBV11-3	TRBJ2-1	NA	CASSLGRVGEQFF	TGTGCCAGCAGCTTAGGGAGGGTAGGGGAGCAGTTCTTC
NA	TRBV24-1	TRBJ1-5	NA	CATSDSSREQPQHF	TGTGCCACCAGTGATAGCTCCCGGGAGCAGCCCCAGCATTTT
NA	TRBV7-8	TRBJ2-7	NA	CASSYGLSYEQYF	TGTGCCAGCAGTTATGGACTTTCCTACGAGCAGTACTTC
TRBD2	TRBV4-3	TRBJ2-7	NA	CASSHGRGGLAGPKQYF	TGCGCCAGCAGCCATGGGCGGGGGGGACTAGCGGGGCCAAAGCAGTACTTC
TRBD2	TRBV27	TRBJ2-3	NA	CASRTFSGRDTDTQYF	TGTGCCAGCAGGACCTTCAGCGGGAGGGACACAGATACGCAGTATTTT
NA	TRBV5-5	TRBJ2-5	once	CASSATGGQETQYF	TGTGCCAGCAGCGCTACAGGCGGCCAAGAGACCCAGTACTTC
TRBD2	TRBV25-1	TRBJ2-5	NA	CASSARTSGYKETQYF	TGTGCCAGCAGTGCCCGGACTAGCGGTTATAAAGAGACCCAGTACTTC
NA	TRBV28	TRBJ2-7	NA	CASRGGVYEQYF	TGTGCCAGCAGAGGGGGGGTCTACGAGCAGTACTTC
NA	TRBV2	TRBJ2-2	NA	CASEGAGTGELFF	TGTGCCAGCGAGGGAGCCGGCACCGGGGAGCTGTTTTTT
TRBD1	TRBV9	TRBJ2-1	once	CASSAGTGGFNEQFF	TGTGCCAGCAGCGCCGGGACAGGGGGATTCAATGAGCAGTTCTTC
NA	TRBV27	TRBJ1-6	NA	CAAGRYNSPLHF	TGTGCCGCGGGTCGGTATAATTCACCCCTCCACTTT
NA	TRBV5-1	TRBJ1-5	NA	CASSQNSNQPQHF	TGCGCCAGCAGCCAAAATAGCAATCAGCCCCAGCATTTT
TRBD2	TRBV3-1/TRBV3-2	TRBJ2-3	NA	CASSHSLAGGITDTQYF	TGTGCCAGCAGCCACTCCTTAGCGGGGGGGATCACAGATACGCAGTATTTT
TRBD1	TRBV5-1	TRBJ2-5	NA	CASSRGDSFQETQYF	TGCGCCAGCAGCCGTGGGGACAGTTTTCAAGAGACCCAGTACTTC
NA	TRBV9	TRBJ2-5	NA	CASSVEVGQETQYF	TGTGCCAGCAGCGTAGAAGTCGGCCAAGAGACCCAGTACTTC
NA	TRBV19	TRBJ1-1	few	CASSFRSGTLEAFF	TGTGCCAGTAGTTTCCGATCCGGGACACTTGAAGCTTTCTTT
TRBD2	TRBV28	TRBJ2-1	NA	CASSPLLAGGRGEQFF	TGTGCCAGCAGTCCCCTACTAGCGGGGGGGCGCGGTGAGCAGTTCTTC
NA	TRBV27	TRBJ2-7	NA	CASSLSGGDYEQYF	TGTGCCAGCAGTTTATCGGGGGGTGACTACGAGCAGTACTTC
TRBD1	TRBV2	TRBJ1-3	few	CASSPTGAGNTIYF	TGTGCCAGCAGTCCTACAGGGGCTGGAAACACCATATATTTT
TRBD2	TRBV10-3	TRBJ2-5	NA	CAISQGTSGQETQYF	TGTGCCATCAGCCAAGGGACTAGCGGGCAAGAGACCCAGTACTTC
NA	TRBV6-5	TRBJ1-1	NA	CASSYSTGSTEAFF	TGTGCCAGCAGTTACTCGACGGGATCCACTGAAGCTTTCTTT